Presented here are 10 T cell receptor beta chains from one specimen sequenced in a study of shared clonotypes between healthy human individuals. Sequencing was performed with immunoSEQ multiplex PCR; in TCRdb, only in-frame clones are kept and a portion is missing. The profile covers 1.5 million to 2.5 million clones, with less than 95% appearing a single time and roughly 1.2% taken by the ten largest. Naive CD8 cells comprised CD45RO-negative, CCR7-positively selected cells, excluding terminally differentiated effector memory CD45RA+ cells. The sequencing sample was made of naive CD8+ T cells sorted from blood. These receptors all stem from a man aged 18 to 30 in good health.

The CDR3: CASSLGLQGLTEQFF. The CDR3, as DNA: TGCGCCAGCAGCTTGGGACTACAGGGGCTGACTGAGCAGTTCTTC. The chain joins TRBV5-1 to TRBJ2-1, with TRBD1 identical over 7 bases. The CDR3 is 15 residues long. Germline trimming cut 0 bases from V and 9 bases from J; bases unmatched to any gene: 9. Germline V gene sequence: CDR1 SGHRS, CDR2 YFSETQ. The full variable domain, rest sourced from reference TRBV5-1 and TRBJ2-1, is KAGVTQTPRYLIKTRGQQVTLSCSPISGHRSVSWYQQTPGQGLQFLFEYFSETQRNKGNFPGRFSGRQFSNSRSEMNVSTLELGDSALYLCASSLGLQGLTEQFFGPGTRLTVL.

The chain combines TRBV25-1 with TRBJ2-7; D is possibly TRBD2 (5 bases). V was clipped by 4 bases and J by 6 bases, with 13 bases between them. Looked up from germline, CDR1 is MGHDK and CDR2 is SYGVNS. This CDR3 contains 13 residues. CDR3 sequence (DNA): TGTGCCAGCAGTGGAATCTCTGAGGGCGAGCAGTACTTC. Its protein is CASSGISEGEQYF.

This clone was detected a few times. This specimen includes other DNA sequences encoding the same CDR3. The CDR3 here is CASSVAGGGYEQYF. The CDR3 bases are TGTGCCAGCAGCGTAGCGGGAGGGGGGTACGAGCAGTACTTC. The chain joins TRBV9 to TRBJ2-7; 8 nucleotides align to TRBD2. V lost 0 bases, J lost 4 bases, and 3 bases stayed unmatched. CDR3 length equals 14 residues. Germline V CDR1 and CDR2: SGDLS, YYNGEE.

This chain connects TRBV6-6 to TRBJ2-7; D not resolved. Germline loops: CDR1 MNHNY, CDR2 SVGAGI (reference sequence). The CDR3 sequence is 13 residues long. V was clipped by 8 bases and J by 0 bases, with 11 bases between them. The CDR3 sequence: CASGLGNSYEQYF. CDR3 DNA sequence: TGTGCCAGCGGTCTTGGAAACTCCTACGAGCAGTACTTC.

The chain links TRBV7-9 to TRBJ1-2, with D hard to call. Germline V gene sequence: CDR1 SEHNR, CDR2 FQNEAQ (reference sequence). V shed 5 bases and J shed 0 bases, with 7 bases lying between them. The CDR3 is 13 amino acids. CDR3 region: CASSPSPNYGYTF. CDR3 in DNA: TGTGCCAGCAGCCCCTCCCCTAACTATGGCTACACCTTC.

The rearrangement joins TRBV29-1 to TRBJ2-3; D could derive from TRBD1 or TRBD2 (6 bases each). This CDR3 contains 14 residues. Trimming took 8 bases from V and 6 from J, leaving 21 bases between them. Germline V lookup: CDR1 SQVTM, CDR2 ANQGSEA. The CDR3 is CSTRGDLQHDTQYF. In DNA form, the CDR3 reads TGCAGCACGAGGGGGGACTTACAGCACGATACGCAGTATTTT.

This sequence joins TRBV7-2 and TRBJ2-3; TRBD2 matches at 14 bases. CDR1 is SGHTA, CDR2 FQGNSA, per germline. The junction had 1 base not matched to a gene; V was cut back by 5 bases and J by 3 bases. CDR3 length equals 15 residues. The CDR3 spells CASSGTSGSTDTQYF. The CDR3 nucleotides are TGTGCCAGCAGCGGGACTAGCGGGAGTACAGATACGCAGTATTTT.

A note on this clone: The sample holds other DNA sequences that translate to the same CDR3. The genes are TRBV5-6 and TRBJ2-7; no definite D call. Trimming pared 1 base from V and 0 bases from J, leaving 5 bases between. This CDR3 is built from 13 residues. The germline V gene has CDR1 SGHDT and CDR2 YYEEEE. The CDR3 bases are TGTGCCAGCAGCTTGACAGTCTCCTACGAGCAGTACTTC. It translates to CASSLTVSYEQYF.

This chain connects TRBV6-5 to TRBJ1-2, with D unresolved. CDR3 length: 13 amino acids. Germline values: CDR1 MNHEY, CDR2 SVGAGI. The V end lost 2 bases, the J end lost 0 bases, and 4 bases lay between the germline ends. As DNA, the CDR3 is TGTGCCAGCAGTTACCAGGCTAACTATGGCTACACCTTC. Translation gives CASSYQANYGYTF.

The chain carries TRBV2 and TRBJ1-5, with D uncertain. The germline gives CDR1 SNHLY, CDR2 FYNNEI. This CDR3 contains 12 residues. Trimming took 3 bases from V and 9 from J, leaving 9 bases between them. CDR3 region: CASSDDPPPQHF. In DNA form, the CDR3 reads TGTGCCAGCAGTGATGATCCGCCGCCCCAGCATTTT. Full variable domain (remainder filled in from reference TRBV2 and TRBJ1-5): EPEVTQTPSHQVTQMGQEVILRCVPISNHLYFYWYRQILGQKVEFLVSFYNNEISEKSEIFDDQFSVERPDGSNFTLKIRSTKLEDSAMYFCASSDDPPPQHFGDGTRLSIL.